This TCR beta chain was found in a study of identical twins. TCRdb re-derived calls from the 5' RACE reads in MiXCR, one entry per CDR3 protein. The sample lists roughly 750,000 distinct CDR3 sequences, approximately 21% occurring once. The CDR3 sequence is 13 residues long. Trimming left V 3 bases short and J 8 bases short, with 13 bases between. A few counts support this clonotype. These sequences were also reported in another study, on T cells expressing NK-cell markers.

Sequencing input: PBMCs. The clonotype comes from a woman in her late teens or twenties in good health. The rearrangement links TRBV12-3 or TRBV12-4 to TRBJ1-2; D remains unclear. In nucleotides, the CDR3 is TGTGCCAGCAGTTTTTCGGCGATGCGGGGCTACACCTTC. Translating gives CASSFSAMRGYTF.